This T cell receptor (beta chain) was sequenced in a study of T cell responses to AZD1222 COVID-19 vaccine (dated by TCRdb to the early 2020s). Study-level background: Because spike-specific TCR depth and breadth did not differ between the two schedules, AZD1222 recipients who got a second dose at roughly 4 weeks were pooled with those who got a second dose at roughly 12 weeks. Enrollment into the trials was organized by age into subgroups of 18-55, 56-69 and 70-plus years, and those subgroups contained roughly 140, 27 and 60 TCR-sequenced participants, respectively. TCR sequencing was performed for 233 trial participants, of whom about 200 were given two doses of AZD1222 and roughly 25 were given two doses of MenACWY control vaccine. On the study overall, not on this receptor specifically: Conclusions about previously exposed vaccinees are limited because only six or seven AZD1222 recipients were SARS-CoV-2 seropositive at baseline. Reportedly, close to half of the unique spike-specific TCRs recognized epitopes lying outside the regions that are mutated in the B.1.351 and B.1.1.7 variants. The whole spike protein was spanned by vaccine-associated CD4 TCRs, and dominant responses were seen in regions 160-218 and 743-854. A significant rise in spike-specific TCR breadth and depth was observed after two AZD1222 doses relative to day 0 and relative to MenACWY recipients. Most participants were white British and females outnumbered males, and the authors suggested that clonal diversity may have been underestimated. The 56-69-year group was small, and its depth increase did not reach significance, likely because of low power. Because no day 14 peak-response samples were available, the repertoires could be characterized only after the peak T cell response.

The CDR3 regions of human TCRbeta chains were subjected to immunosequencing. Under the source paper's analysis protocol: TCRs in the repertoires were compared against a reference library of SARS-CoV-2-specific TCRs that had been generated with the MIRA antigen-specificity platform. Breadth was defined as the fraction of unique TCRs that were SARS-CoV-2-associated, and depth was defined as the fraction of total T cells that were SARS-CoV-2-associated. Using the MIRA data, each spike-specific TCR was assigned both to the spike region to which the TCR was reactive and to a CD4 or CD8 class. Log10-transformed breadth and depth values were compared by one-way ANOVA with Sidak's multiple comparisons tests. Not all clones reach the TCRdb copy of this immuneACCESS table, which keeps in-frame sequences only. Checked studies attribute under half of the gap to unresolved V genes and leave the rest unexplained. V, J and clone size reflect that table, while D and trimming were determined from the DNA. In all, the sample holds some 140,000 clones, and around nine tenths of those were seen once. Of the sample, 1.9% falls within the top ten clones.

The sample's time point, from its label and the paper: baseline before first vaccination. Vaccinee samples came from UK trials COV001 and COV002, including a single-blind randomized controlled phase 2/3 trial of AZD1222 (ChAdOx1 nCoV-19) in healthy adults. For TCRbeta chain sequencing, PBMC samples from trial participants were taken at day 0 and at day 28 after the second dose. The CDR3 spans 16 residues, from the cysteine through the phenylalanine. The retained sequence is limited to the CDR3, 48 bases, with the frame set at the first base. Trimming takes 0 bases from V and 0 bases from J, and the germline ends sit 8 bases apart. For CDR1 and CDR2, the germline V gene (reference sequence) lists SEHNR and FQNEAQ. Concerning this clone itself: Its antigen has not been determined. Per-base qualities were not stored, and no clone one base away is much larger.

Sequencing used peripheral blood, obtained on day 0 of AZD1222 vaccination. The chain joins TRBV7-9 to TRBJ2-2; there is no confident call for the D gene. The TCR was taken from an adult in good health. The DNA reads TGTGCCAGCAGCTTAGCAGGTTCTTCGAACACCGGGGAGCTGTTTTTT. This encodes CASSLAGSSNTGELFF.